What follows are 2 T cell receptor beta chains derived from one specimen sequenced in a study of T cell responses to AZD1222 COVID-19 vaccine. Produced via immunoSEQ multiplex PCR; TCRdb's table is partial and in-frame only. The sample lists about 120,000 clones, 88% seen once, with around 8.7% in the top ten. The sequencing here drew on peripheral blood, taken on day 0 of AZD1222 vaccination. The source of these receptors is an adult in good health.

The chain has TRBV7-3 and TRBJ1-1; TRBD1 might be the D (5 bases). This CDR3 contains 17 residues. CDR1 and CDR2 from the germline V gene are SGHTA and FQGTGA. Trimming took off 3 bases at V and 4 bases at J, with 21 bases between the two ends. The DNA for the CDR3 is TGTGCCAGCAGCTTGTCCGGAGCCAGGGTGTGGAGCACTGAAGCTTTCTTT. Translated, it gives CASSLSGARVWSTEAFF.

The chain combines TRBV5-6 with TRBJ2-1, with TRBD1 matching over 7 bases. Germline CDR1 is SGHDT and CDR2 is YYEEEE. J gave up 0 bases and V 3 bases, and 9 bases lay outside the gene matches. CDR3 size: 17 residues. CDR3 sequence reads: CASSSFPDRPSYNEQFF. CDR3 sequence (DNA): TGTGCCAGCAGCTCGTTCCCGGACAGGCCCTCCTACAATGAGCAGTTCTTC. Using reference TRBV5-6 and TRBJ2-1 for the parts outside the CDR3, the full variable domain is DAGVTQSPTHLIKTRGQQVTLRCSPKSGHDTVSWYQQALGQGPQFIFQYYEEEERQRGNFPDRFSGHQFPNYSSELNVNALLLGDSALYLCASSSFPDRPSYNEQFFGPGTRLTVL.